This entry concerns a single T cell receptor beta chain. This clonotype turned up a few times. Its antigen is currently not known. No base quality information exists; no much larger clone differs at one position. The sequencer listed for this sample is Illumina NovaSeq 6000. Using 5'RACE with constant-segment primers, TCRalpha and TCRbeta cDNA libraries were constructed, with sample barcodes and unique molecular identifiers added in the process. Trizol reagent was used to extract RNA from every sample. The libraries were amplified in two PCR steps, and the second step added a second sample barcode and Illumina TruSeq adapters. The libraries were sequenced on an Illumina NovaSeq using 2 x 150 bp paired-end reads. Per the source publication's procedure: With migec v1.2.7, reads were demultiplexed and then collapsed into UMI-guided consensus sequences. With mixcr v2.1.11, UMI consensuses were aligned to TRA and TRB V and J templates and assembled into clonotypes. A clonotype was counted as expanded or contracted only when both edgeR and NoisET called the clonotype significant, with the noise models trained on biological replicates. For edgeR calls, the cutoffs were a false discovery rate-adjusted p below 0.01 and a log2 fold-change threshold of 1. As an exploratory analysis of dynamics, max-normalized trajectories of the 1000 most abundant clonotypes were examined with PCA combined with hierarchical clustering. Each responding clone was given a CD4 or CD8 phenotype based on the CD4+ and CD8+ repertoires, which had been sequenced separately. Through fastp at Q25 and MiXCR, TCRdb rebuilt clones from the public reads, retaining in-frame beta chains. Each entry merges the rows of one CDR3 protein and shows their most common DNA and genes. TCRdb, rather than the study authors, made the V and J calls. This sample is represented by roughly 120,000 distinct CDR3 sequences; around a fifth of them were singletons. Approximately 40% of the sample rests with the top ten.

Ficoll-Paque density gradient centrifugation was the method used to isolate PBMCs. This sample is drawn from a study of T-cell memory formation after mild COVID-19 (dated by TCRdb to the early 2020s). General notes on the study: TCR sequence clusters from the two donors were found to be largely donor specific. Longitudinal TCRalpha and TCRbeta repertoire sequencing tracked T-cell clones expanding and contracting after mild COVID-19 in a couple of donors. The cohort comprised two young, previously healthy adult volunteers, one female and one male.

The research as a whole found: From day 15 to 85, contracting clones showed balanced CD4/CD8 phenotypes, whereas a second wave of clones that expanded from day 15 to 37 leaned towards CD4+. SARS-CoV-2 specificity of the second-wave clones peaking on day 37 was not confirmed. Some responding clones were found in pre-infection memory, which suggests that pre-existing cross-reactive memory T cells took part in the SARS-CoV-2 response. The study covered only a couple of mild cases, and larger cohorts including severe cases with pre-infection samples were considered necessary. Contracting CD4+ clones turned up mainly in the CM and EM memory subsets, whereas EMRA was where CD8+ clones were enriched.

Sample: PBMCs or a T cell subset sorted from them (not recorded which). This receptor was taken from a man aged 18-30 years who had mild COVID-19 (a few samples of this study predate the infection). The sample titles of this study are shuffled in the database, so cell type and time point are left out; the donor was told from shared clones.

The CDR3 in this case is CASSYSSGSRETQYF. In nucleotide form, the sequence is TGTGCCAGCAGTTACTCGAGCGGTTCGAGGGAGACCCAGTACTTC. The chain links TRBV6-5 with TRBJ2-5; a tentative D call is TRBD2 (5 bases match). According to the germline V gene, CDR1 reads MNHEY and CDR2 reads SVGAGI. From the cysteine up to the phenylalanine, the CDR3 has a length of 15 residues. Only the CDR3 DNA is retained, 45 bases long and in frame from the first base. The junction carries 13 bases between V and J, which are trimmed by 0 bases and 5 bases respectively.